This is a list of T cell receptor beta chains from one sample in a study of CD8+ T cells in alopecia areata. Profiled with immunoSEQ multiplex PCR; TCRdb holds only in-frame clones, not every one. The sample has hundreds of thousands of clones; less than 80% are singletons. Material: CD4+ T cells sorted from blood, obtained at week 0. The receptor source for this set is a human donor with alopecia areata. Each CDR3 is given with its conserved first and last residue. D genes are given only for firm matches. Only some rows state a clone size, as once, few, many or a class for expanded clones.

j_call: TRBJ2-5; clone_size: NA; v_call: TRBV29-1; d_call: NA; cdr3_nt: TGCAGCGTTGACCCGACAGGGCGTGGGGGGGGGACCCAGTACTTC; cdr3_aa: CSVDPTGRGGGTQYF
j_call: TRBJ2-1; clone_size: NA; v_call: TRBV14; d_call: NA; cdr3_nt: TGTGCCAGCAGCCAAGGTCGTATGAATGAGCAGTTCTTC; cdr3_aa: CASSQGRMNEQFF
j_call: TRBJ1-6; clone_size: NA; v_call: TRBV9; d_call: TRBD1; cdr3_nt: TGTGCCAGCAGCGGGGGAGGGACAGGGTTTTCACCCCTCCACTTT; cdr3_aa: CASSGGGTGFSPLHF
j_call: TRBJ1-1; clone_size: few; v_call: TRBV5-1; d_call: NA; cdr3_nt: TGCGCCAGCAGCTTGGCCGGACAGACCACTGAAGCTTTCTTT; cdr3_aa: CASSLAGQTTEAFF
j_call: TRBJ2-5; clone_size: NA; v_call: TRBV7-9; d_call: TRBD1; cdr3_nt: TGTGCCAGCAGCCCGGTGGGGCGGACAGGGGAGACCCAGTACTTC; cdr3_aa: CASSPVGRTGETQYF
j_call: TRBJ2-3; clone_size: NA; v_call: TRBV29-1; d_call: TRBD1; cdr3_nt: TGCAGCGTGCAACAGGGGAGATTGGACACAGATACGCAGTATTTT; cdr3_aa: CSVQQGRLDTDTQYF
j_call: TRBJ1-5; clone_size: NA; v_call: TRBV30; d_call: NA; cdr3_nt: TGTGCCTGGAGTGTACTGCAGGACAATCAGCCCCAGCATTTT; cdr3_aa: CAWSVLQDNQPQHF
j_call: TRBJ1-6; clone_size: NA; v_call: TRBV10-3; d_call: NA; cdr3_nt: TGTGCCACGAAGGGCACACGCCTGACTGGATTGAATAATTCACCCCTCCACTTT; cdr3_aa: CATKGTRLTGLNNSPLHF
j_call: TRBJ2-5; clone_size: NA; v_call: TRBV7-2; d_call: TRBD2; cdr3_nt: TGTGCCAGCAGCTTAAGGCGGGGGACGACCCAGTACTTC; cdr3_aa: CASSLRRGTTQYF
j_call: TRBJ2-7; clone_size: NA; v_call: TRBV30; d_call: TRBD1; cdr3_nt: TGTGCCTGGAGAGGTCCGGGACAGGGGACCTACGAGCAGTACTTC; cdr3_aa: CAWRGPGQGTYEQYF
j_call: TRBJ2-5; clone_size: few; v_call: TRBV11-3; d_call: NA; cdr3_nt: TGTGCCAGCAGCGGGGACACAGGACAAGAGACCCAGTACTTC; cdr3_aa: CASSGDTGQETQYF
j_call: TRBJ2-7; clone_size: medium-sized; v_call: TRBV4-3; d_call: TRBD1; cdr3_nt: TGCGCCAGCAGCCAAGGGACGCAGGGGGCAGGTGAGCAGTACTTC; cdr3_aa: CASSQGTQGAGEQYF
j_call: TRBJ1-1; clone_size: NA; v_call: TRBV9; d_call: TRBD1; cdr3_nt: TGTGCCAGCAGCGCGGAGGACAGGCCAGCCCTTGAAGCTTTCTTT; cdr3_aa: CASSAEDRPALEAFF
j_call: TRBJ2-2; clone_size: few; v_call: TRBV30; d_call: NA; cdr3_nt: TGTGCCTGGGGTGCCCGTTTGGCCGGGGAGCTGTTTTTT; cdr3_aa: CAWGARLAGELFF
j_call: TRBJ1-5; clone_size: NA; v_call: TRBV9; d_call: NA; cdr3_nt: TGTGCCAGCAGCCCTCCAGGCTCTACTCAGCCCCAGCATTTT; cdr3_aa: CASSPPGSTQPQHF
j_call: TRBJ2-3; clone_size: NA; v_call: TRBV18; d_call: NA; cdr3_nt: TGTGCCAGCTCACCCACGGGGACCCCCGCAGATACGCAGTATTTT; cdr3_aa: CASSPTGTPADTQYF
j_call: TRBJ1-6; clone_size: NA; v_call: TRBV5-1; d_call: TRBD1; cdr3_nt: TGCGCCAGCAGCTCCGCCGGGACAGAAAATTCACCCCTCCACTTT; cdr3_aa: CASSSAGTENSPLHF
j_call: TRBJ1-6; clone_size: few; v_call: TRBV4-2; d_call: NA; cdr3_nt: TGTGCCAGCAGCCAACCTTTGGAGTCCCTCCACTTT; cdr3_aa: CASSQPLESLHF
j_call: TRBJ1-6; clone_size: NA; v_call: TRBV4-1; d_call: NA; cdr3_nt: TGCGCCAGCAGCCAAGGGTCAGGGAGCTCCTATAATTCACCCCTCCACTTT; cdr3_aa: CASSQGSGSSYNSPLHF
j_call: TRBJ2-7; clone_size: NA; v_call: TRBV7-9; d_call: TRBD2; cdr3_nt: TGTGCCAGCAGCTTATCCCCGGCGGGGGAGTACTTC; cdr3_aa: CASSLSPAGEYF
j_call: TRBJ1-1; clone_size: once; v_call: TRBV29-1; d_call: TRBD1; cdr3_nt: TGCAGCGTTGTGTTTGAGGGGGCGCAGGCTTTCTTT; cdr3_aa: CSVVFEGAQAFF
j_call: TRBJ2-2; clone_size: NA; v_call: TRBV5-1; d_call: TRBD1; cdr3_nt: TGCGCCAGCAGCTTGATGGGACAGGGGTTCACCGGGGAGCTGTTTTTT; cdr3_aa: CASSLMGQGFTGELFF
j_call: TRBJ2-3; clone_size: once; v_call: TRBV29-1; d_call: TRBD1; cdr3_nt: TGCAGCGTTGAAGATCGGCGCAGGGGGCGGCCGACTTCTAGCACAGATACGCAGTATTTT; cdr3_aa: CSVEDRRRGRPTSSTDTQYF
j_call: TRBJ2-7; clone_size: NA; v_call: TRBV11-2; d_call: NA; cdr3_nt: TGTGCCAGCAGCACACATCGTCGGGGATCCTACGAGCAGTACTTC; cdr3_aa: CASSTHRRGSYEQYF
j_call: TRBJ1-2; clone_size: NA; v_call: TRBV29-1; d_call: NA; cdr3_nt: TGCAGCGTTGAGGGCAGTAGAGATGGAGGCTACACCTTC; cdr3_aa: CSVEGSRDGGYTF
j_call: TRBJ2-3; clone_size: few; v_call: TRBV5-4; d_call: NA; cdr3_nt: TGTGCCAGCAGCTTGGAGCTCCCTGATACGCAGTATTTT; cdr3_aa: CASSLELPDTQYF
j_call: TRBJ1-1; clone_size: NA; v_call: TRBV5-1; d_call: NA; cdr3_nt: TGCGCCAGCAGCGGGCAGCTGAACACTGAAGCTTTCTTT; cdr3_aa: CASSGQLNTEAFF
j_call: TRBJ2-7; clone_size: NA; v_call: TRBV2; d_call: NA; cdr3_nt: TGTGCCAGGGAGGAATACGAGCAGTACTTC; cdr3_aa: CAREEYEQYF
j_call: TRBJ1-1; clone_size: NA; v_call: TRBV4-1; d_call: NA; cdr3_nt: TGCGCCAGCAGCCGGATATTGAACACTGAAGCTTTCTTT; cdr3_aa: CASSRILNTEAFF
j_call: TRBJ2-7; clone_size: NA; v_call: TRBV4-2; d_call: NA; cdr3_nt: TGTGCCAGCAGCCTGTCTCCGATAAAGACTACCTACGAGCAGTACTTC; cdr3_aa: CASSLSPIKTTYEQYF
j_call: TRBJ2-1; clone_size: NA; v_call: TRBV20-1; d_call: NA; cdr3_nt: TGCAGTGCTAGTGATGCCAATGAGCAGTTCTTC; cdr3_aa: CSASDANEQFF
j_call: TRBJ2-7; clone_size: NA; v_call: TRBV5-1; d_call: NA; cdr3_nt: TGCGCCAGCAGCTTGGTGGGCAGCTCCTACGAGCAGTACTTC; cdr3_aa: CASSLVGSSYEQYF
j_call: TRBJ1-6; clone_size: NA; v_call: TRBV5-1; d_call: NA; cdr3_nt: TGCGCCAGCAGCGATGGGCTGATAGGGAGTTCACCCCTCCACTTT; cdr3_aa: CASSDGLIGSSPLHF
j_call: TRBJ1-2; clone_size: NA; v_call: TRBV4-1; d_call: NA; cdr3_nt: TGCGCCAGCAGCGCACTAGGAACCAGTTCTAACTATGGCTACACCTTC; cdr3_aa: CASSALGTSSNYGYTF
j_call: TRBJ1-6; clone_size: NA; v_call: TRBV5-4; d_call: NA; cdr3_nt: TGTGCCAGCAGCTTGGAAACGGGAGGGGTCGAGGGTTCACCCCTCCACTTT; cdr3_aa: CASSLETGGVEGSPLHF
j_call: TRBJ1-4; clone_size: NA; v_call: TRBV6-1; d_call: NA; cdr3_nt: TGTGCCAGCAGTGAAGTTCCGGGACGGTTTAATGAAAAACTGTTTTTT; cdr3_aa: CASSEVPGRFNEKLFF
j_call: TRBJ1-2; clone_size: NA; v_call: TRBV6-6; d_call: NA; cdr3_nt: TGTGCCAGCAGTTACTCAACAGAAGGAGACTATGGCTACACCTTC; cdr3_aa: CASSYSTEGDYGYTF
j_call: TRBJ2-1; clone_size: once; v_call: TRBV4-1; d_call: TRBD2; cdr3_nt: TGCGCCAGCAGTCGCCCAGCGGGGGGGGTTGGGAATGAGCAGTTCTTC; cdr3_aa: CASSRPAGGVGNEQFF
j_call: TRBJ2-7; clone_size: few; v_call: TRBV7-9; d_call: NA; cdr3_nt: TGTGCCAGCAGCTTAGGCCCCCAGTCTGGGCACGAGCAGTACTTC; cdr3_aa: CASSLGPQSGHEQYF
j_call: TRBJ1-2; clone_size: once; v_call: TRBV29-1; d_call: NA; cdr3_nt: TGCAGCGTTGAAGCCCGAAAGACAGGCGATTACTATGGCTACACCTTC; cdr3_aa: CSVEARKTGDYYGYTF
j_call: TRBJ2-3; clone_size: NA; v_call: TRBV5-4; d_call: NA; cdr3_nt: TGTGCCAGCAGCCCAGCCGGGTCTCAGGCAGATACGCAGTATTTT; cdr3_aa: CASSPAGSQADTQYF
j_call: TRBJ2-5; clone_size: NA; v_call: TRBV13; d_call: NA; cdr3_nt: TGTGCCAGCAGTTCCGATATTAGGGGATCTGAGACCCAGTACTTC; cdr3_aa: CASSSDIRGSETQYF
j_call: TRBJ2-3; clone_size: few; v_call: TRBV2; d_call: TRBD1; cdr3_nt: TGTGCCAGCAGTTCCACAGGGGGCTTAACAGATACGCAGTATTTT; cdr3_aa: CASSSTGGLTDTQYF
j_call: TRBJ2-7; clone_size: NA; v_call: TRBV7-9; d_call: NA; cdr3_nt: TGTGCCAGCAGTCAAACCCCCTGGGACGAGCAGTACTTC; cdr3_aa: CASSQTPWDEQYF
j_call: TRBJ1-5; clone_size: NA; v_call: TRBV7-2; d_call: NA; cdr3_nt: TGTGCCAGCAGCGATACTAACAGAGATCAGCCCCAGCATTTT; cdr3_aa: CASSDTNRDQPQHF
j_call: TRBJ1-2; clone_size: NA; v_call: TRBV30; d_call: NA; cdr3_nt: TGTGCCTCCCAACAGGGTACTTATGGCTACACCTTC; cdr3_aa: CASQQGTYGYTF
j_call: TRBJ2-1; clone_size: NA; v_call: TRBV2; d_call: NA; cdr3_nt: TGTGCCAGCAGTACCAACGGTGCTTACCATGAGCAGTTCTTC; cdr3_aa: CASSTNGAYHEQFF
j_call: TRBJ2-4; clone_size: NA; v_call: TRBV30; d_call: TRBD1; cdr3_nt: TGTGCCTTCCACCAGGGGGCGCCCAAAAACATTCAGTACTTC; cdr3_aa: CAFHQGAPKNIQYF
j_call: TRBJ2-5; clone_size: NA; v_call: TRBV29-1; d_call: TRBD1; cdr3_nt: TGCAGCGTTCGGAACACAGGGGGTTTAGAGACCCAGTACTTC; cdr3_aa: CSVRNTGGLETQYF
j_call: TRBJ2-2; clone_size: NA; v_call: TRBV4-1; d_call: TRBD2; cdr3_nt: TGCGCCAGCAGAATGACTAGCGGGGGAATTACCGGGGAGCTGTTTTTT; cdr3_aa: CASRMTSGGITGELFF
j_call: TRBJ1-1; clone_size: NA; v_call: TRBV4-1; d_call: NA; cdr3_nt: TGCGCCAGCAGCCAAGTCCTAAGGGTGACCGAGGACACTGAAGCTTTCTTT; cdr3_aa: CASSQVLRVTEDTEAFF
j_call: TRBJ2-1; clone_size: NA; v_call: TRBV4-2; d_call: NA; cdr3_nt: TGTGCCAGCAGCCAGATCGGGGACTCCTACAATGAGCAGTTCTTC; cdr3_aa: CASSQIGDSYNEQFF
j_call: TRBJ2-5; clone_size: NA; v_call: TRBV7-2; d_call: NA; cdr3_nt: TGTGCCAGCAGCTCTAGACAGGGAGGGGGAGAGACCCAGTACTTC; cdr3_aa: CASSSRQGGGETQYF
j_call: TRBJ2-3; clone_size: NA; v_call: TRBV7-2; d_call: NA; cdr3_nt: TGTGCCAGCAGCTTGGGTCTAGCGAGCACAGATACGCAGTATTTT; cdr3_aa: CASSLGLASTDTQYF